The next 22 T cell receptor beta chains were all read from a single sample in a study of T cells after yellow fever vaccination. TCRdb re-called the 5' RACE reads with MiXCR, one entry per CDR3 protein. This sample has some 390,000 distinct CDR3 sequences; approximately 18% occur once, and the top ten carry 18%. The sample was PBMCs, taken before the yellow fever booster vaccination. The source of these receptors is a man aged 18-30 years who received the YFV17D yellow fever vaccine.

This CDR3 is CASYRLAEQETQYF. In nucleotides, the CDR3 is TGTGCCAGCTATAGACTAGCGGAGCAAGAGACCCAGTACTTC. V and J are TRBV6-5 and TRBJ2-5; 9 nucleotides agree with TRBD2. Germline assignment: CDR1 MNHEY and CDR2 SVGAGI. The CDR3 length is 14 residues. The V segment lost 8 bases and the J segment 2 bases; nucleotides outside the gene matches: 6.

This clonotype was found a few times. CDR3 in DNA: TGTGCCAGCACCTGGACAGTGAACACTGAAGCTTTCTTT. As protein: CASTWTVNTEAFF. V usage is TRBV6-1 and J usage is TRBJ1-1, with D maybe TRBD1 (6 bases). Deletions cut 7 bases from V and 0 bases from J, with 9 bases between. Germline lookup yields CDR1 MNHNS and CDR2 SASEGT. This CDR3 contains 13 residues.

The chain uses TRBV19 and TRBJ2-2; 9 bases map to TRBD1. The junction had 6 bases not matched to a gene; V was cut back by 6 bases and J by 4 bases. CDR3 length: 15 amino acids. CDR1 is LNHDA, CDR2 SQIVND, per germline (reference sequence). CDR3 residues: CASSLGQGPTGELFF. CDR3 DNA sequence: TGTGCCAGTAGCCTCGGACAGGGGCCCACCGGGGAGCTGTTTTTT.

The CDR3 protein is CASSARSTYNEQFF. CDR3 coding DNA: TGTGCCAGCTCAGCTCGGAGTACCTACAATGAGCAGTTCTTC. This rearrangement joins TRBV11-2 to TRBJ2-1; D gene uncertain. Germline values: CDR1 SGHAT, CDR2 FQNNGV. Trimming removed 8 bases at V and 2 bases at J, with 13 bases between. The CDR3 loop spans 14 amino acids.

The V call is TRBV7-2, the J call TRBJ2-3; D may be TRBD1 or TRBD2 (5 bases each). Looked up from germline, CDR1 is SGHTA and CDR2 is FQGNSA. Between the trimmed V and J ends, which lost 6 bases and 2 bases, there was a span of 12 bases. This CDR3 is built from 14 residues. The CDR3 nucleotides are TGTGCCAGCAGATCCGGGACGAACACAGATACGCAGTATTTT. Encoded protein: CASRSGTNTDTQYF.

Here the CDR3 DNA reads TGTGCCAGCAGTACAGCCGGGACAGTCTCTGGAAACACCATATATTTT. As protein: CASSTAGTVSGNTIYF. The chain links TRBV6-2 or TRBV6-3 to TRBJ1-3, with 7 nucleotides matching TRBD1. Losses at the gene ends were 5 bases for V and 0 bases for J; bases not matched to a gene: 7. The CDR3 extends over 16 amino acids. Germline assignment: CDR1 MNHEY and CDR2 SVGEGT.

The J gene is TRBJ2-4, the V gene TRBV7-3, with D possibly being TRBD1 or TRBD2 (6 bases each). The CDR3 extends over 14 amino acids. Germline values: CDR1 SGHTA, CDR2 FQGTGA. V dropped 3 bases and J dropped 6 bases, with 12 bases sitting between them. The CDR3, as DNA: TGTGCCAGCAGCTTGAGGGGGGAGACAAACATTCAGTACTTC. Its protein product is CASSLRGETNIQYF.

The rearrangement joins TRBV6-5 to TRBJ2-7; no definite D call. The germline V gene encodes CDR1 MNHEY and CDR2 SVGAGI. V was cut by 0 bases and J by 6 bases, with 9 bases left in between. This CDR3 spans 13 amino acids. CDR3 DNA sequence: TGTGCCAGCAGTTACTCGTCGTCTGGCGAGCAGTACTTC. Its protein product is CASSYSSSGEQYF.

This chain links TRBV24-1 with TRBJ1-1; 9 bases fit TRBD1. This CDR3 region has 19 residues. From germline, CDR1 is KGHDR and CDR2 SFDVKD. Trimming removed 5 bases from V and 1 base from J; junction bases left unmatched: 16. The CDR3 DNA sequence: TGTGCCACCAGTGCGATTTGGGGACAGGGAAATCTACAGAACACTGAAGCTTTCTTT. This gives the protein CATSAIWGQGNLQNTEAFF.

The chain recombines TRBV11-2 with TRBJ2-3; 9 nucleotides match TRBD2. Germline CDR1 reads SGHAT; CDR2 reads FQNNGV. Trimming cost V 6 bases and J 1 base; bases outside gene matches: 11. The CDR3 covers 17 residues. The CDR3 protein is CASRTNWASGGTDTQYF. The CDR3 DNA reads TGTGCCAGCAGAACCAACTGGGCTAGCGGGGGCACAGATACGCAGTATTTT. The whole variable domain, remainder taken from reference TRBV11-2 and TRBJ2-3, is EAGVAQSPRYKIIEKRQSVAFWCNPISGHATLYWYQQILGQGPKLLIQFQNNGVVDDSQLPKDRFSAERLKGVDSTLKIQPAKLEDSAVYLCASRTNWASGGTDTQYFGPGTRLTVL.

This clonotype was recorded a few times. CDR3 coding DNA: TGCGCCAGCAGCTCCGATCAGGGCGGCTATGGCTACACCTTC. Its protein is CASSSDQGGYGYTF. The J gene is TRBJ1-2, the V gene TRBV5-1; maybe TRBD1 (5 bases). The CDR3 totals 14 residues. Germline V lookup: CDR1 SGHRS, CDR2 YFSETQ. Trimming pared 3 bases from V and 4 bases from J, leaving 13 bases between.

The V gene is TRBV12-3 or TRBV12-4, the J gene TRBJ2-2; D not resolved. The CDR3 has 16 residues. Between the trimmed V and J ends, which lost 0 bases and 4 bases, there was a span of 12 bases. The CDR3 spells CASSLASGPRTGELFF. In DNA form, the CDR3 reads TGTGCCAGCAGTTTAGCCTCGGGTCCTCGCACCGGGGAGCTGTTTTTT.

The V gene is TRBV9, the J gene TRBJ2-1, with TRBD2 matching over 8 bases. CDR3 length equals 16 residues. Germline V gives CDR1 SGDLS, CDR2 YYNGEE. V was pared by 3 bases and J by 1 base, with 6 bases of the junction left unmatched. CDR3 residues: CASSGLRGGSYNEQFF. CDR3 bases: TGTGCCAGCAGCGGACTTCGCGGGGGGTCCTACAATGAGCAGTTCTTC.

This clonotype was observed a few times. The chain's CDR3 is CASSYGLGYQETQYF. CDR3 DNA sequence: TGTGCCAGCAGTTACGGGTTAGGGTACCAAGAGACCCAGTACTTC. The V call is TRBV6-2 or TRBV6-3, the J call TRBJ2-5; D call uncertain. V dropped 2 bases and J dropped 0 bases, with 10 bases sitting between them. The CDR3 extends over 15 amino acids. Per the germline V gene, CDR1 is MNHEY and CDR2 is SVGEGT.

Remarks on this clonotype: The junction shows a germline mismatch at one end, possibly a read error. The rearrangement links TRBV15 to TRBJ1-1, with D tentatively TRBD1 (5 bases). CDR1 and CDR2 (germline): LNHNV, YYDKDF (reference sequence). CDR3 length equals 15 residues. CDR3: CATSRDGDQTAEALF. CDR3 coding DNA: TGTGCCACCAGCAGAGATGGCGACCAGACAGCTGAAGCTCTCTTT.

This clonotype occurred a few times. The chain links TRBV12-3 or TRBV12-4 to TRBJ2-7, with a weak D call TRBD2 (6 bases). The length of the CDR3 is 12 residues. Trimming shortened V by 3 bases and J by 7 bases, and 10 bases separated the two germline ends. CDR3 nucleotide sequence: TGTGCCAGCAGTTTTTCGGGGGAGGAGCAGTACTTC. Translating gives CASSFSGEEQYF.

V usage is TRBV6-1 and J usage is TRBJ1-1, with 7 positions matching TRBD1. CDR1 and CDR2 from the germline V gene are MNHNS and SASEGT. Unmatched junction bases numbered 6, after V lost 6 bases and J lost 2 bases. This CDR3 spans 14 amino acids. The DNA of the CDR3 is TGTGCCAGCAGGGTGGACAGGAGAAACACTGAAGCTTTCTTT. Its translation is CASRVDRRNTEAFF.

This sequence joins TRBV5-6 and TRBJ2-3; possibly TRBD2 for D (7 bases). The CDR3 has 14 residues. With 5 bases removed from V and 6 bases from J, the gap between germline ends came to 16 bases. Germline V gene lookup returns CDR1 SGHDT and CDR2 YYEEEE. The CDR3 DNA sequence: TGTGCCAGCAGGCCTTGGGGGGGCTGGGATACGCAGTATTTT. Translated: CASRPWGGWDTQYF.

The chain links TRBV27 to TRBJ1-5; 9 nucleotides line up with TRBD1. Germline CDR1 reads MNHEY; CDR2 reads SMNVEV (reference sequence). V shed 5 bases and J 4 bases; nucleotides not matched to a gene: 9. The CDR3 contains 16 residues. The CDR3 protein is CASSKVGTGINQPQHF. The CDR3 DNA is TGTGCCAGCAGTAAAGTTGGGACAGGGATAAATCAGCCCCAGCATTTT.

The CDR3 sequence: CASSLFLAGADTQYF. As DNA, the CDR3 is TGTGCCAGCAGCTTATTTCTAGCGGGCGCAGATACGCAGTATTTT. V usage is TRBV11-2 and J usage is TRBJ2-3; TRBD2 agrees at 8 bases. Germline trimming cut 2 bases from V and 4 bases from J; bases unmatched to any gene: 5. The germline gives CDR1 SGHAT, CDR2 FQNNGV. The CDR3 is 15 residues long. The full variable domain, its missing parts supplied by reference TRBV11-2 and TRBJ2-3, is EAGVAQSPRYKIIEKRQSVAFWCNPISGHATLYWYQQILGQGPKLLIQFQNNGVVDDSQLPKDRFSAERLKGVDSTLKIQPAKLEDSAVYLCASSLFLAGADTQYFGPGTRLTVL.

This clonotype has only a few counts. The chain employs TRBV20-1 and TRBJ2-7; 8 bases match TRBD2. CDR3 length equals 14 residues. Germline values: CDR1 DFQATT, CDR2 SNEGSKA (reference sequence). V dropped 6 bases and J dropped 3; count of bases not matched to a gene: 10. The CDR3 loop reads CSAGPGGGFYEQYF. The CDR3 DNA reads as TGCAGTGCCGGCCCCGGCGGGGGGTTCTACGAGCAGTACTTC.

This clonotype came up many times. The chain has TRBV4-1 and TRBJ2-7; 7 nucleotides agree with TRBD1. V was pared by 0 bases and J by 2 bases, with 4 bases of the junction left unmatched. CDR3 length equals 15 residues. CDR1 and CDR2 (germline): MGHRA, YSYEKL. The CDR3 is CASSQEGQGAYEQYF. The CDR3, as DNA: TGCGCCAGCAGCCAAGAAGGGCAGGGGGCCTACGAGCAGTACTTC.